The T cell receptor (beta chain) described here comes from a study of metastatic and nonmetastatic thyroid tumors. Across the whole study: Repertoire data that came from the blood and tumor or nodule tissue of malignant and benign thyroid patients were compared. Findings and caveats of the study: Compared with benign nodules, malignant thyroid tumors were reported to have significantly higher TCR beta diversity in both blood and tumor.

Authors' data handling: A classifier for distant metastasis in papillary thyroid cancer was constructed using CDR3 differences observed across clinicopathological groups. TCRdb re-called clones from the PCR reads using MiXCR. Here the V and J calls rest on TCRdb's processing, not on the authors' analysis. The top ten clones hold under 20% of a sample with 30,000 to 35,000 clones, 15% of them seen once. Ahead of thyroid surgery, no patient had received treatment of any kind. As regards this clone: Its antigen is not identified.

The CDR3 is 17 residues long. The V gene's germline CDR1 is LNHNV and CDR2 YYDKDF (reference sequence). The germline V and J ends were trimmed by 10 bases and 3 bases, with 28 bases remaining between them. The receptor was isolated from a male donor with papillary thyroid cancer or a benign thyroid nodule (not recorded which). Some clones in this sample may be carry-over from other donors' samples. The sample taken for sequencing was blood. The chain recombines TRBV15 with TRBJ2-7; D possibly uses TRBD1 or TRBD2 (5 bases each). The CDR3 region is CANRRGAPLAPYYEQYF. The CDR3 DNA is TGTGCCAACAGAAGAGGGGCCCCTCTAGCACCATACTACGAGCAGTACTTC. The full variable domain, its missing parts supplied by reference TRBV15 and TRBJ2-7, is DAMVIQNPRYQVTQFGKPVTLSCSQTLNHNVMYWYQQKSSQAPKLLFHYYDKDFNNEADTPDNFQSRRPNTSFCFLDIRSPGLGDTAMYLCANRRGAPLAPYYEQYFGPGTRLTVT.